The clone carrying this T cell receptor (beta chain) has more than one count but fewer than ten. Its target is not known. V lost 9 bases and J lost 9; bases outside the gene matches: 8. In germline, CDR1 is KGHDR, CDR2 SFDVKD. The CDR3 totals 13 residues. Time point: newly diagnosed GD, antithyroid drugs for less than 3 months. RNA isolated from PBMCs was used to make the TCR library. An endocrinology department in Xi'an, China, recruited the patients. Both iRepertoire HTBI primers and Arm-PCR of CDR3 regions were used to build the TCR beta libraries. MiXCR, run by TCRdb on the multiplex PCR reads, gives a single entry per CDR3 protein. Of about 370,000 distinct CDR3 sequences in the sample, about a sixth were seen once. The data belong to a study of regulatory T cells in long-lasting Graves disease. Study-wide findings and caveats: When disease was persistent, TRBV28, TRBJ1-2 and TRBJ2-5 were the favored segments.

The origin of this receptor is a female donor with Graves disease. The J gene is TRBJ2-1, the V gene TRBV24-1, with TRBD1 identical over 9 bases. The sample in question was peripheral blood mononuclear cells (PBMCs), obtained at new diagnosis, from a patient treated with antithyroid drugs. CDR3 sequence: CATPDRGSGEQFF. The CDR3 DNA reads TGTGCCACCCCGGACAGGGGAAGTGGTGAGCAGTTCTTC.